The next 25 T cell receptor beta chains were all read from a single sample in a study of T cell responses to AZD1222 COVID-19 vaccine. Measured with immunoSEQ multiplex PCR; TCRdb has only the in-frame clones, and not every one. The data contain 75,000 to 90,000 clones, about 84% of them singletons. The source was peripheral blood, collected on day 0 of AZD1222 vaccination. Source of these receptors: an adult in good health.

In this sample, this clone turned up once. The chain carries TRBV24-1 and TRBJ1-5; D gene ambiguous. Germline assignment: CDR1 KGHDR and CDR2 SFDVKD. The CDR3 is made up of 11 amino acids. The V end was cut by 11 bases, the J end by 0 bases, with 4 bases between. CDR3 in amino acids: CARDSNQPQHF. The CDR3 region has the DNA TGTGCCAGAGATAGCAATCAGCCCCAGCATTTT.

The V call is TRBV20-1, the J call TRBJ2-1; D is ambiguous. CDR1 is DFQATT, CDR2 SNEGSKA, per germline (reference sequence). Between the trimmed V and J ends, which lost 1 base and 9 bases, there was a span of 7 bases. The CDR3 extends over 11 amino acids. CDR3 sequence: CSARGGGEQFF. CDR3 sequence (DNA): TGCAGTGCTAGAGGCGGCGGTGAGCAGTTCTTC.

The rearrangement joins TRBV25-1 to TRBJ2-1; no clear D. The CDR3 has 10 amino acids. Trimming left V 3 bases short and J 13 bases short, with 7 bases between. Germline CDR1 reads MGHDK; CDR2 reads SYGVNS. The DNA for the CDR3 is TGTGCCAGCAGTGACAGAGCCCAGTTCTTC. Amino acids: CASSDRAQFF.

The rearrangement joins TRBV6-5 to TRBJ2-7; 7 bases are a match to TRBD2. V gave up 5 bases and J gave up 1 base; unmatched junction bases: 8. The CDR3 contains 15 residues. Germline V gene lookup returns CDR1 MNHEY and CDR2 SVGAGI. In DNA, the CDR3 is TGTGCCAGCAGTATGACTAGCTTCATATCCTACGAGCAGTACTTC. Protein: CASSMTSFISYEQYF.

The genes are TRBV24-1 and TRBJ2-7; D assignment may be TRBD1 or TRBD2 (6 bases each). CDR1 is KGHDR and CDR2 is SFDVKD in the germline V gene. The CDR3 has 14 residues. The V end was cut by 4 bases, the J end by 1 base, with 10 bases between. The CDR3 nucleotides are TGTGCCACCAGTGAGGGGGGCGGGTCCTACGAGCAGTACTTC. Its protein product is CATSEGGGSYEQYF.

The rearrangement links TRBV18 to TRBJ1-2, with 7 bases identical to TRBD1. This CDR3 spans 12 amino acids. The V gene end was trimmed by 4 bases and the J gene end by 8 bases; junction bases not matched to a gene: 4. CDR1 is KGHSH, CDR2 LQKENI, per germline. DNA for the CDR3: TGTGCCAGCTCACTACGGGACAGCGGCTACACCTTC. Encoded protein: CASSLRDSGYTF.

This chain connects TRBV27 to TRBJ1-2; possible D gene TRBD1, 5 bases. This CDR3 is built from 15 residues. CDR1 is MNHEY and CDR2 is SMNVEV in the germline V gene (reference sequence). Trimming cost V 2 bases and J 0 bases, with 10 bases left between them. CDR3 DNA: TGTGCCAGCAGTTTAAACCCGACAGCTAACTATGGCTACACCTTC. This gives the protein CASSLNPTANYGYTF.

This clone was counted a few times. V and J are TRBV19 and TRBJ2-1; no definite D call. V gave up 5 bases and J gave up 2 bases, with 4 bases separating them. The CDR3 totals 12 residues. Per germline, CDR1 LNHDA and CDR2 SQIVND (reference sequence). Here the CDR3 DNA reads TGTGCCAGTAGTCAGGCCTACAATGAGCAGTTCTTC. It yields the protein CASSQAYNEQFF.

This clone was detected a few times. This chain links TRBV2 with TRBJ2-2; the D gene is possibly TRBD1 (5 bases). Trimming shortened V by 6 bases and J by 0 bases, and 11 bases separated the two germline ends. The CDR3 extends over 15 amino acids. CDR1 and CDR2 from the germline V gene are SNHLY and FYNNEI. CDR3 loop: CASRNRMANTGELFF. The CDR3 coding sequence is TGTGCCAGCAGGAACAGGATGGCGAACACCGGGGAGCTGTTTTTT.

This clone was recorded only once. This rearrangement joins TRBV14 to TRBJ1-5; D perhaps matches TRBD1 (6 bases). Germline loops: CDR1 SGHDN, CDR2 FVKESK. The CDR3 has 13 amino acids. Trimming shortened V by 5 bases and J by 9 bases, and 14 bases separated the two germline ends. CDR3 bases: TGTGCCAGCAGCACGGGGGGGGCCGGGCCCCAGCATTTT. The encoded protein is CASSTGGAGPQHF. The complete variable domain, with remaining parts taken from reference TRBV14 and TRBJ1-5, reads EAGVTQFPSHSVIEKGQTVTLRCDPISGHDNLYWYRRVMGKEIKFLLHFVKESKQDESGMPNNRFLAERTGGTYSTLKVQPAELEDSGVYFCASSTGGAGPQHFGDGTRLSIL.

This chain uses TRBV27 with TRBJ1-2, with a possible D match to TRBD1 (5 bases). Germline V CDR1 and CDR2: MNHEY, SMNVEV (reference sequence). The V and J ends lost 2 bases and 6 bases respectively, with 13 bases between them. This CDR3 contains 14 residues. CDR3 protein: CASSLLGVLDGYTF. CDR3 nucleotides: TGTGCCAGCAGTTTACTGGGGGTTTTGGATGGCTACACCTTC.

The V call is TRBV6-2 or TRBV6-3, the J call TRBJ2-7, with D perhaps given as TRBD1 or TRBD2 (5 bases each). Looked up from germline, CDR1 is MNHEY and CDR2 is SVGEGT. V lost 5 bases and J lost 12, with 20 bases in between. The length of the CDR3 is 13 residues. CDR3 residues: CASSRPMGVGRYF. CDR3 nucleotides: TGTGCCAGCAGTCGACCAATGGGGGTTGGGCGGTACTTC.

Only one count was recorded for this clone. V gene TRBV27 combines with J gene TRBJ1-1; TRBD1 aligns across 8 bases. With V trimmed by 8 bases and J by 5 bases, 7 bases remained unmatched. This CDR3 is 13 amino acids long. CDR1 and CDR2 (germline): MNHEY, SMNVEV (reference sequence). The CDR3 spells CASWRTGLTEAFF. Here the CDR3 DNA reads TGTGCCAGCTGGAGGACAGGGCTGACTGAAGCTTTCTTT.

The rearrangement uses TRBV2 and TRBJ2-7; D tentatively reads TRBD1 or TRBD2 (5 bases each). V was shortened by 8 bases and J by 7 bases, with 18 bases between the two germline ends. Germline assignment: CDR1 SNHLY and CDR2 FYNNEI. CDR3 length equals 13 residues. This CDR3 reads CASRDGLGEEQYF. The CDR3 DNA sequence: TGTGCCAGCCGGGACGGACTGGGGGAAGAGCAGTACTTC.

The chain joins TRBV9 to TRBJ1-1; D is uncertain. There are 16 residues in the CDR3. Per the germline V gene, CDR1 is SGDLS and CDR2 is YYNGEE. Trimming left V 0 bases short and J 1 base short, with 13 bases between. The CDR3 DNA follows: TGTGCCAGCAGCGTAGCTGGGCGGGGTAAGAACACTGAAGCTTTCTTT. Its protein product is CASSVAGRGKNTEAFF.

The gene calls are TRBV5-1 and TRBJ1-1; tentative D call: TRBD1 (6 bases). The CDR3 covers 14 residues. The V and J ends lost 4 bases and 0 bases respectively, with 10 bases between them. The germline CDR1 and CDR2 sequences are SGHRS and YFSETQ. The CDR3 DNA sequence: TGCGCCAGCAGCGACAGGCGGTTGAACACTGAAGCTTTCTTT. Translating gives CASSDRRLNTEAFF.

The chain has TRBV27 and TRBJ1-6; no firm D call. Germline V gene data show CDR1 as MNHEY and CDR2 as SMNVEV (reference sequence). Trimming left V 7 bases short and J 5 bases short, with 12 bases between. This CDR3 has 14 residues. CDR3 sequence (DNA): TGTGCCAGCATGTCCCGCAGGAATAATTCACCCCTCCACTTT. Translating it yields CASMSRRNNSPLHF.

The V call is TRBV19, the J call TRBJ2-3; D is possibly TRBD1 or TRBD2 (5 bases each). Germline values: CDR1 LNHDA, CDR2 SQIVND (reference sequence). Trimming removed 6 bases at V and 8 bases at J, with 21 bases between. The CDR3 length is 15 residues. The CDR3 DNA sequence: TGTGCCAGTAGCCTTAGGGGTAGTACGGGGAGTACGCAGTATTTT. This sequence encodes CASSLRGSTGSTQYF.

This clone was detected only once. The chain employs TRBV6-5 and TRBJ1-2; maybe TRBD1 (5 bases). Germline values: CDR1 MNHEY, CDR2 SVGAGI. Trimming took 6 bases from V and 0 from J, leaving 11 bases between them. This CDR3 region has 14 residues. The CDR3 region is CASSQGWSNYGYTF. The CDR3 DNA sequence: TGTGCCAGCAGCCAGGGTTGGTCTAACTATGGCTACACCTTC.

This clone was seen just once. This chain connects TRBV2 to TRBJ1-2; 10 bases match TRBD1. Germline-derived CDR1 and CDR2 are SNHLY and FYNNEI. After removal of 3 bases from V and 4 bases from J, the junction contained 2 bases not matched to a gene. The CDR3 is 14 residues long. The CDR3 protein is CASSDGDRGYGYTF. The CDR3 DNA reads TGTGCCAGCAGTGACGGGGACAGGGGCTATGGCTACACCTTC.

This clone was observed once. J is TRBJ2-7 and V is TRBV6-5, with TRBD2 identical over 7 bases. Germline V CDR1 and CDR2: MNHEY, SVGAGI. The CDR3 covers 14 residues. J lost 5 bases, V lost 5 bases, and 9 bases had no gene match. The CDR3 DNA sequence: TGTGCCAGCAGTCCGGGGGGAGCTGACCACGAGCAGTACTTC. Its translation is CASSPGGADHEQYF.

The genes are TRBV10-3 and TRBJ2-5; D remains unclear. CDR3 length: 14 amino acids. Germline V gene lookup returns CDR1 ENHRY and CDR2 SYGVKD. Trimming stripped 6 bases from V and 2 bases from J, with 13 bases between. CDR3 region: CAIRGNEAQETQYF. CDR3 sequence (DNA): TGTGCCATCAGGGGGAATGAAGCACAAGAGACCCAGTACTTC.

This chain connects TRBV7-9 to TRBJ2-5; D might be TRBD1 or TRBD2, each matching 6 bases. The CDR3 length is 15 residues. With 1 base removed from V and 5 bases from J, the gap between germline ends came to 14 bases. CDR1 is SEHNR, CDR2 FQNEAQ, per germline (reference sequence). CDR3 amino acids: CASSLGPTGRETQYF. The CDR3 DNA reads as TGTGCCAGCAGCTTAGGACCCACAGGGAGGGAGACCCAGTACTTC.

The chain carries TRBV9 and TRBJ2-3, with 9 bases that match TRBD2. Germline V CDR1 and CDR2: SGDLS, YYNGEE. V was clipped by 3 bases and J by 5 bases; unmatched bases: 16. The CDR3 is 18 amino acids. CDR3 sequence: CASSASPLGGRARDTQYF. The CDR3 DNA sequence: TGTGCCAGCAGCGCTAGCCCTCTTGGCGGGAGGGCCCGAGATACGCAGTATTTT.

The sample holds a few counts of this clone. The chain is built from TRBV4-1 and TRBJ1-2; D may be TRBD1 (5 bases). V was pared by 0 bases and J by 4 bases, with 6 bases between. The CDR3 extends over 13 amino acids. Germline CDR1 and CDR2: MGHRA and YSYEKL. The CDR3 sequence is CASSQEGAYGYTF. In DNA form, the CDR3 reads TGCGCCAGCAGCCAAGAAGGGGCCTATGGCTACACCTTC.